This T cell receptor (beta chain) stems from a study of blood T cell repertoires in COVID-19. This clone came up a few times. Sequencing was performed with immunoSEQ multiplex PCR; in TCRdb, only in-frame clones are kept and a portion is missing. The sample lists around 170,000 clones, 86% seen once, with around 7% in the top ten. The sample consisted of peripheral blood. The source is a man aged 45-60 years with active or convalescent COVID-19.

CDR3 DNA sequence: TGTGCCAGCAGCCAGCGGTTAGTTTTTAACTATGGCTACACCTTC. Its protein is CASSQRLVFNYGYTF. This chain uses TRBV5-6 with TRBJ1-2; D not resolved. The ends were cut back, 4 bases at V and 1 base at J, with 14 bases in the middle. The V gene's germline CDR1 is SGHDT and CDR2 YYEEEE. This CDR3 region has 15 residues.